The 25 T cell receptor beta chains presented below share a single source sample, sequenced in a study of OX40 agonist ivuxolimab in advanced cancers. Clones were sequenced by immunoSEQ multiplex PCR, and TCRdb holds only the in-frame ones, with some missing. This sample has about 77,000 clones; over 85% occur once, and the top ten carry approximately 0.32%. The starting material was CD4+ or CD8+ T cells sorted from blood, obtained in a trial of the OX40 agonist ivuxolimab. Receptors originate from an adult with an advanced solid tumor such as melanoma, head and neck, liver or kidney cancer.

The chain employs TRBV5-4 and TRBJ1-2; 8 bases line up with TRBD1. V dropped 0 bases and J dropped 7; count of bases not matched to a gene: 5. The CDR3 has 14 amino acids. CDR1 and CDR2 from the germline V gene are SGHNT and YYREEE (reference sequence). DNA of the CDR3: TGTGCCAGCAGCTTGGTGGCAGGGGGCGGTGGCTACACCTTC. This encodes CASSLVAGGGGYTF.

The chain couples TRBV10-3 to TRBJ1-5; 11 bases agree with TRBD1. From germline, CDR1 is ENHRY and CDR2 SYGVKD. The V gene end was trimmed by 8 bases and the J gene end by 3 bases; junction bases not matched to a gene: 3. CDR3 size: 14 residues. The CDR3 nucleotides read TGTGCCATCGGACAGGGGGCTGACAATCAGCCCCAGCATTTT. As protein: CAIGQGADNQPQHF.

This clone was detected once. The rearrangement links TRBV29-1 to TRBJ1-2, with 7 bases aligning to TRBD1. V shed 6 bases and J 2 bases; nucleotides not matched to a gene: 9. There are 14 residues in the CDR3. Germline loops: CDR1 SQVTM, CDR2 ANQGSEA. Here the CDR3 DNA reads TGCAGCGTGACCGGGACAGAGAAAAACTATGGCTACACCTTC. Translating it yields CSVTGTEKNYGYTF.

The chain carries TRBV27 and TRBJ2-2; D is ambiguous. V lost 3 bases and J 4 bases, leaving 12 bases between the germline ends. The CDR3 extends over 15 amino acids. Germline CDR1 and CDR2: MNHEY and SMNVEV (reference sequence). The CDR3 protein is CASSFGSFGTGELFF. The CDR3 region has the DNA TGTGCCAGCAGTTTTGGTAGCTTTGGCACCGGGGAGCTGTTTTTT.

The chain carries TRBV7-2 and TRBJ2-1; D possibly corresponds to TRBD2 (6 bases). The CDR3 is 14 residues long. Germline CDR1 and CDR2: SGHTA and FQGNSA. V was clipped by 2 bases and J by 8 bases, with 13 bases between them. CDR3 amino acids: CASSLIIAEHEQFF. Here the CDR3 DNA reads TGTGCCAGCAGCTTAATTATAGCGGAGCATGAGCAGTTCTTC.

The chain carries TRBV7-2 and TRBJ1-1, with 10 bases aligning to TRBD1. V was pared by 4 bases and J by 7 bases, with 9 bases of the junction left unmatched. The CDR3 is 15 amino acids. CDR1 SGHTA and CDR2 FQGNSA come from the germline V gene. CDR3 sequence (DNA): TGTGCCAGCAGCTCCTCGACGGGACAGGGGCGTGAAGCTTTCTTT. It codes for CASSSSTGQGREAFF.

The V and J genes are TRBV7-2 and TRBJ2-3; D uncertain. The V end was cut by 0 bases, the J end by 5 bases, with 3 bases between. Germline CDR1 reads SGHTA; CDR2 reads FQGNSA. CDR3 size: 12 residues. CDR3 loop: CASSLARDTQYF. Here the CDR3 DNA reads TGTGCCAGCAGCTTAGCTCGAGATACGCAGTATTTT.

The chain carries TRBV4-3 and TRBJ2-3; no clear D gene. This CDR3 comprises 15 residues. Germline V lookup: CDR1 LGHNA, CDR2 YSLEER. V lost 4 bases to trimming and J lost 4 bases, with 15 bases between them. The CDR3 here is CASSPRSGRADTQYF. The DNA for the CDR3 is TGCGCCAGCAGCCCGCGGTCGGGTAGGGCAGATACGCAGTATTTT.

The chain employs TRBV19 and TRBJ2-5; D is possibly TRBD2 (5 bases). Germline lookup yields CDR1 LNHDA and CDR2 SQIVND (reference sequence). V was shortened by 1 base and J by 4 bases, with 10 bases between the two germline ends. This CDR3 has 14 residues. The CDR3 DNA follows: TGTGCCAGTAGTATAGGGGCTAGCTCAGAGACCCAGTACTTC. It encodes CASSIGASSETQYF.

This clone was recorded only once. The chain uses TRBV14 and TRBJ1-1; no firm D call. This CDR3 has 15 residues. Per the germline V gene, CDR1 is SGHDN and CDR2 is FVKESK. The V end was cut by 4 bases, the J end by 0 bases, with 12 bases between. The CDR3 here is CASSLLEGMNTEAFF. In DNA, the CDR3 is TGTGCCAGCAGCCTCTTGGAGGGAATGAACACTGAAGCTTTCTTT.

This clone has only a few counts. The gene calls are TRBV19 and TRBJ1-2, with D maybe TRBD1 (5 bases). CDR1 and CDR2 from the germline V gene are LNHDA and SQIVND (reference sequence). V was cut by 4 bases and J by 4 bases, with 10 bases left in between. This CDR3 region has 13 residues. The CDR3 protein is CASSSRGTYGYTF. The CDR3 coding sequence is TGTGCCAGTAGTAGTCGGGGGACCTATGGCTACACCTTC.

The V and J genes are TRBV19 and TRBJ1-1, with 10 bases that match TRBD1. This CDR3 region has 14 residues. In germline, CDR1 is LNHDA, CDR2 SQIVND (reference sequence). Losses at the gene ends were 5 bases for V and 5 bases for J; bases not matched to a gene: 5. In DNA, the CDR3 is TGTGCCAGTAGTGTAGGACAGGGGGTAACTGAAGCTTTCTTT. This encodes CASSVGQGVTEAFF.

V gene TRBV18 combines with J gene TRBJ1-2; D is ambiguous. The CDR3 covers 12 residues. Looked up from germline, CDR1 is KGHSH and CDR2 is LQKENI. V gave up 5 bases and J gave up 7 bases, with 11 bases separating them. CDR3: CASSSARGGYTF. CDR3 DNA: TGTGCCAGCTCATCAGCCCGGGGTGGCTACACCTTC. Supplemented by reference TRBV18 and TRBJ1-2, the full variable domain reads NAGVMQNPRHLVRRRGQEARLRCSPMKGHSHVYWYRQLPEEGLKFMVYLQKENIIDESGMPKERFSAEFPKEGPSILRIQQVVRGDSAAYFCASSSARGGYTFGSGTRLTVV.

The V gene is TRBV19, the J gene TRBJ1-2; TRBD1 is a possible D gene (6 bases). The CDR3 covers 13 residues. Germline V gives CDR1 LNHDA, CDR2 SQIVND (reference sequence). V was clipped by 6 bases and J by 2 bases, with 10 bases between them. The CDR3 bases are TGTGCCAGTAGACCGGACAGAAACTATGGCTACACCTTC. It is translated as CASRPDRNYGYTF.

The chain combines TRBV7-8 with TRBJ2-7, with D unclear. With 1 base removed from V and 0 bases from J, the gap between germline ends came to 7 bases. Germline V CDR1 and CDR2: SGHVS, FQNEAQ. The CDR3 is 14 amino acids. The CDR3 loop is CASSLDSSSYEQYF. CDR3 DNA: TGTGCCAGCAGCTTAGACAGTAGCTCCTACGAGCAGTACTTC.

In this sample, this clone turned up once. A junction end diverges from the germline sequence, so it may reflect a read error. CDR3 DNA: TGTGCCAGCAGCTCGATAGGGGGGAACACTGAAGCTTTCTTT. Translation: CASSSIGGNTEAFF. The V call is TRBV5-1, the J call TRBJ1-1; perhaps TRBD1 as D (6 bases). This CDR3 region has 14 residues. Germline V gene data show CDR1 as SGHRS and CDR2 as YFSETQ.

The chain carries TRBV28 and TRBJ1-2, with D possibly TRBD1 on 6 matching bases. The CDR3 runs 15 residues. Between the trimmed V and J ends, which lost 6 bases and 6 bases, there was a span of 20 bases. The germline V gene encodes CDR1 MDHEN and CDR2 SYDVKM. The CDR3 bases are TGTGCCAGCAGCATGGGGGACAAACGGTTTCATGGCTACACCTTC. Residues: CASSMGDKRFHGYTF.

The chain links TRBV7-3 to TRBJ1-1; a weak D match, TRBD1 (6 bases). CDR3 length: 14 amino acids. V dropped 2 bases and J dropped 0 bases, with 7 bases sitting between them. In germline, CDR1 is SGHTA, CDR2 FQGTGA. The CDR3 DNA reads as TGTGCCAGCAGCTTAGGGGGGCTGAACACTGAAGCTTTCTTT. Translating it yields CASSLGGLNTEAFF.

The CDR3 nucleotides are TGCGCCAGCAGCTTGGAAGGCGCGTCAGGGAACACCGGGGAGCTGTTTTTT. It yields the protein CASSLEGASGNTGELFF. This chain uses TRBV5-1 with TRBJ2-2; D remains ambiguous. Germline CDR1 and CDR2: SGHRS and YFSETQ. The V end lost 0 bases, the J end lost 1 base, and 13 bases lay between the germline ends. This CDR3 has 17 amino acids. Combining the CDR3 with reference TRBV5-1 and TRBJ2-2 gives the whole variable domain KAGVTQTPRYLIKTRGQQVTLSCSPISGHRSVSWYQQTPGQGLQFLFEYFSETQRNKGNFPGRFSGRQFSNSRSEMNVSTLELGDSALYLCASSLEGASGNTGELFFGEGSRLTVL.

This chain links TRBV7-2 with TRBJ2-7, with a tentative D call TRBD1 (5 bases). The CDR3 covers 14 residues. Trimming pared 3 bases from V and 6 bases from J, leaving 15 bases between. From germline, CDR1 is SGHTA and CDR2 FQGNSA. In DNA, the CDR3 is TGTGCCAGCAGCTTTGGGCAGGGTATAGGCGAGCAGTACTTC. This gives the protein CASSFGQGIGEQYF.

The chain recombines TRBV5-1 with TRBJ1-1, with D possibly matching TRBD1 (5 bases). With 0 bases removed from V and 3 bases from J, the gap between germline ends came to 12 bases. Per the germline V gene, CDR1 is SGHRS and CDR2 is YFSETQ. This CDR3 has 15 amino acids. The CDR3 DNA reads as TGCGCCAGCAGCTTGGGGGGGGGAGGGGACACTGAAGCTTTCTTT. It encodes CASSLGGGGDTEAFF. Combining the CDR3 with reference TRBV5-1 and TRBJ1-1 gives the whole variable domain KAGVTQTPRYLIKTRGQQVTLSCSPISGHRSVSWYQQTPGQGLQFLFEYFSETQRNKGNFPGRFSGRQFSNSRSEMNVSTLELGDSALYLCASSLGGGGDTEAFFGQGTRLTVV.

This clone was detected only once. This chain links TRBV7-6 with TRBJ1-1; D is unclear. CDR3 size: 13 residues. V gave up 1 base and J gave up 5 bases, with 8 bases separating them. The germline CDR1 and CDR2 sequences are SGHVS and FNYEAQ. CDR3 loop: CASSLVLSTEAFF. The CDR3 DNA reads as TGTGCCAGCAGCTTAGTATTGAGTACTGAAGCTTTCTTT.

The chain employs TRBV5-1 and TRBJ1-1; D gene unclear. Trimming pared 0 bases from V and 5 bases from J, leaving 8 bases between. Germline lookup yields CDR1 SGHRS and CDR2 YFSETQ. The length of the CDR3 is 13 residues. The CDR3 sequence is CASSLGGFTEAFF. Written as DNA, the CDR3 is TGCGCCAGCAGCTTGGGAGGGTTTACTGAAGCTTTCTTT.

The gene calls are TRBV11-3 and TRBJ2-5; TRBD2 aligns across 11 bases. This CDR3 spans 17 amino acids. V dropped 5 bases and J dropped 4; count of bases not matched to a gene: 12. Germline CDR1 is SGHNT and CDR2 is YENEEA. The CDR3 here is CASSRQAGSGGGETQYF. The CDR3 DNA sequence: TGTGCCAGCAGCCGTCAAGCGGGTAGCGGGGGGGGAGAGACCCAGTACTTC.

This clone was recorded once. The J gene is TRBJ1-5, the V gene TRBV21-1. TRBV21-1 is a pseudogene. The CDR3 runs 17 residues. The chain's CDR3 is CASSKDLVCMRDQPQHF. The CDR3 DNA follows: TGTGCCAGCAGCAAAGACCTCGTTTGTATGCGGGATCAGCCCCAGCATTTT.